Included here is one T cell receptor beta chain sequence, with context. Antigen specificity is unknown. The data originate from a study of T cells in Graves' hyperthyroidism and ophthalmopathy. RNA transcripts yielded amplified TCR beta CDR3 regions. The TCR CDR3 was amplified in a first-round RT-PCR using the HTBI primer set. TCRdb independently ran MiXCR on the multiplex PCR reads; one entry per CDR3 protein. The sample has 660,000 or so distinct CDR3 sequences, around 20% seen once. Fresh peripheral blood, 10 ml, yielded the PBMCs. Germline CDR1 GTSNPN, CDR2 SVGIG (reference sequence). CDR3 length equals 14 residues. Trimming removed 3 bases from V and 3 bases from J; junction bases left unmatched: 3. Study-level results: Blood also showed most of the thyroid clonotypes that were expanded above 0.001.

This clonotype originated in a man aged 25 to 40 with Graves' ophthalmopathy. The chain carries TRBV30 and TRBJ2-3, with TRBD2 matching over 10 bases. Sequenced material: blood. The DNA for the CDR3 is TGTGCCTGGAGCAGCGGGAGGGGAACAGATACGCAGTATTTT. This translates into CAWSSGRGTDTQYF.